The T cell receptor (beta chain) described here comes from a study of stem cell transplantation in POMP-related autoinflammatory disease. Study-wide background: Impaired MHC class I-dependent CD8+ differentiation was hypothesized from defective thymoproteasomes. Findings of the study overall: Patients with PRAID showed a restricted number of unique TRB V-J gene pairings. A trend toward lower repertoire diversity and greater clonality appeared in every analyzed T-cell subset of PRAID patients.

Prominent immunodeficiency with autoinflammation defined PRAID. Germline-derived CDR1 and CDR2 are WSHSY and SAAADI. The CDR3 spans 17 residues. J lost 3 bases, V lost 9 bases, and 9 bases had no gene match. About this clone itself: The antigen is undetermined.

Sequenced by immunoSEQ multiplex PCR; TCRdb stores in-frame clones only, minus some. The repertoire has roughly 28,000 clones, 82% of them found once; the top ten carry approximately 2.3%. The sequence derives from a human donor with POMP-related autoinflammation and immune dysregulation (PRAID). Sequences were derived from CD4+ T cells from PBMCs, sampled before stem cell transplantation. The chain employs TRBV10-2 and TRBJ2-3, with 16 bases aligning to TRBD2. The CDR3 here is CASRPGLAGGRTDTQYF. The CDR3 region has the DNA TGCGCCAGTCGCCCGGGACTAGCGGGGGGGCGGACAGATACGCAGTATTTT.